One T cell receptor (beta chain) is described in this entry. Other DNA sequences in the sample encode the same CDR3. V gave up 3 bases and J gave up 4 bases, with 9 bases separating them. The CDR3 consists of 13 residues. CDR1 is SEHNR, CDR2 FQNEAQ, per germline (reference sequence). Seattle's cohort entered during active infection and was followed longitudinally. Methods used by the authors: Amplified reference gene primers provided the basis for estimating nucleated cell counts. The table came from immunoSEQ multiplex PCR; TCRdb's copy has only in-frame clones and leaves some out. V and J calls and clone size are as listed in that table; D and trimming were resolved from the DNA. The sample holds almost 350,000 clones, approximately 89% seen once. This record belongs to a study of blood T cell repertoires in COVID-19. Overall study: T cells, B-cell-depleted T cells, or PBMCs supplied cDNA or gDNA.

The J gene is TRBJ1-2, the V gene TRBV7-9; D gene uncertain. Material: peripheral blood. This clonotype originated in a woman in her sixties or seventies with COVID-19, enrolled during active disease. The CDR3, as DNA: TGTGCCAGCAGCTTCGGCCAGGTCTATGGCTACACCTTC. Its translation: CASSFGQVYGYTF.